This entry lists 24 T cell receptor beta chains sequenced from one sample in a study of CD8+ T cells in alopecia areata. Sequencing templates came from extracted RNA that was reverse transcribed into cDNA. Generated by immunoSEQ multiplex PCR, the TCRdb table keeps only in-frame clones and is missing some. The data show roughly 150,000 clones, roughly 58% seen once. Input material: CD8+ T cells sorted from blood. These receptors all come from a human donor in good health.

The chain combines TRBV7-9 with TRBJ2-7; TRBD1 matches 10 bases. The CDR3 runs to 17 residues. In germline, CDR1 is SEHNR, CDR2 FQNEAQ (reference sequence). The J segment lost 3 bases and the V segment lost 6 bases, leaving 14 bases of the junction unmatched. CDR3 in DNA: TGTGCCAGCAGAAATACCGGGACAGGGGATTTTAGCTACGAGCAGTACTTC. It yields the protein CASRNTGTGDFSYEQYF.

This chain links TRBV9 with TRBJ2-7, with 8 bases fitting TRBD1. Germline CDR1 and CDR2: SGDLS and YYNGEE. There are 15 residues in the CDR3. J lost 0 bases, V lost 4 bases, and 6 bases had no gene match. The CDR3 DNA reads TGTGCCAGCAGCCTACAGGGGGGATACTCCTACGAGCAGTACTTC. Encoded protein: CASSLQGGYSYEQYF. The full variable domain, in which reference TRBV9 and TRBJ2-7 provide the parts outside the CDR3, is DSGVTQTPKHLITATGQRVTLRCSPRSGDLSVYWYQQSLDQGLQFLIQYYNGEERAKGNILERFSAQQFPDLHSELNLSSLELGDSALYFCASSLQGGYSYEQYFGPGTRLTVT.

The J gene is TRBJ2-1, the V gene TRBV11-2; 12 bases agree with TRBD2. The CDR3 length is 15 residues. After removal of 4 bases from V and 7 bases from J, the junction contained 5 bases not matched to a gene. Germline V lookup: CDR1 SGHAT, CDR2 FQNNGV. Here the CDR3 DNA reads TGTGCCAGCAGCTCTAGCGGGAGGGCCGGAAATGAGCAGTTCTTC. It translates to CASSSSGRAGNEQFF.

In the case of this clone: The same CDR3 can be traced to other DNA sequences in this sample. The chain recombines TRBV29-1 with TRBJ2-7, with TRBD2 as a possible D gene (6 bases). V lost 4 bases to trimming and J lost 4 bases, with 8 bases between them. The germline gives CDR1 SQVTM, CDR2 ANQGSEA. The CDR3 covers 11 residues. CDR3 loop: CSVVSGYEQYF. CDR3 in DNA: TGCAGCGTTGTTAGCGGATACGAGCAGTACTTC.

The table lists this clone with a few counts. The J gene is TRBJ2-2, the V gene TRBV7-9; unclear D gene. The CDR3 sequence is 13 residues long. Trimming took off 5 bases at V and 7 bases at J, with 11 bases between the two ends. Looked up from germline, CDR1 is SEHNR and CDR2 is FQNEAQ (reference sequence). CDR3 residues: CASSVGLYGELFF. The CDR3 nucleotides read TGTGCCAGCAGCGTCGGGTTATACGGGGAGCTGTTTTTT.

V is TRBV7-9 and J is TRBJ2-3, with a tentative D call TRBD1 (6 bases). The CDR3 runs 14 residues. Deletions cut 7 bases from V and 4 bases from J, with 15 bases between. Germline loops: CDR1 SEHNR, CDR2 FQNEAQ (reference sequence). CDR3 nucleotides: TGTGCCAGCACCGGCTACAGGGCGGCAGATACGCAGTATTTT. Amino acids: CASTGYRAADTQYF. Drawing the rest from reference TRBV7-9 and TRBJ2-3, the complete variable domain is DTGVSQNPRHKITKRGQNVTFRCDPISEHNRLYWYRQTLGQGPEFLTYFQNEAQLEKSRLLSDRFSAERPKGSFSTLEIQRTEQGDSAMYLCASTGYRAADTQYFGPGTRLTVL.

The chain employs TRBV30 and TRBJ1-2; the D is unclear. V lost 2 bases and J lost 0, with 7 bases in between. The germline CDR1 and CDR2 sequences are GTSNPN and SVGIG (reference sequence). The CDR3 loop spans 13 amino acids. CDR3 in DNA: TGTGCCTGGAGTAAGCAGACTAACTATGGCTACACCTTC. Protein: CAWSKQTNYGYTF.

As for this clone: The same CDR3 can be traced to other DNA sequences in this sample. The J gene is TRBJ2-1, the V gene TRBV7-9; no definite D call. Deletions cut 3 bases from V and 4 bases from J, with 7 bases between. CDR1 is SEHNR and CDR2 is FQNEAQ in the germline V gene (reference sequence). The CDR3 spans 13 residues. The CDR3 nucleotides read TGTGCCAGCAGCTTGGGGTCTTACAATGAGCAGTTCTTC. Encoded protein: CASSLGSYNEQFF. Full variable domain (rest looked up from reference TRBV7-9 and TRBJ2-1): DTGVSQNPRHKITKRGQNVTFRCDPISEHNRLYWYRQTLGQGPEFLTYFQNEAQLEKSRLLSDRFSAERPKGSFSTLEIQRTEQGDSAMYLCASSLGSYNEQFFGPGTRLTVL.

This chain uses TRBV27 with TRBJ2-5, with TRBD1 as a possible D gene (5 bases). Germline V gene sequence: CDR1 MNHEY, CDR2 SMNVEV (reference sequence). The V gene lost 2 bases and the J gene lost 5 bases, with 9 bases spanning the gap. CDR3 length: 13 residues. CDR3 nucleotide sequence: TGTGCCAGCAGTTTAGACAGAGTTGAGACCCAGTACTTC. This codes for CASSLDRVETQYF.

Notes on this clone: Its ends do not fully match the called genes, so a read error is possible. The chain uses TRBV7-2 and TRBJ1-2, with D unclear. CDR1 and CDR2 from the germline V gene are SGHTA and FQGNSA. The CDR3 extends over 15 amino acids. This CDR3 is CASSADSWANYGYTF. The CDR3 DNA reads as TGTGCCAGCAGCGCTGACTCCTGGGCTAACTACGGCTACACCTTC.

A few counts support this clone. The V and J genes are TRBV7-8 and TRBJ2-6; 8 bases map to TRBD1. CDR1 is SGHVS, CDR2 FQNEAQ, per germline. With V trimmed by 7 bases and J by 0 bases, 14 bases remained unmatched. The CDR3 totals 19 residues. CDR3 in DNA: TGTGCCAGCACCGAATTGCCGACAGGGGCTAGCTCTGGGGCCAACGTCCTGACTTTC. Amino acids: CASTELPTGASSGANVLTF.

The chain uses TRBV5-1 and TRBJ1-2; D unresolved. CDR1 SGHRS and CDR2 YFSETQ come from the germline V gene. The CDR3 sequence is 13 residues long. V gave up 3 bases and J gave up 1 base, with 7 bases separating them. The CDR3 sequence is CASSSEGNYGYTF. The CDR3 DNA reads TGCGCCAGCAGCTCCGAGGGTAACTATGGCTACACCTTC.

The CDR3 sequence: CASSLGVGYGYTF. CDR3 bases: TGCGCCAGCAGCTTGGGTGTGGGCTATGGCTACACCTTC. The J gene is TRBJ1-2, the V gene TRBV5-1, with D unresolved. The CDR3 extends over 13 amino acids. V was pared by 0 bases and J by 4 bases, with 7 bases between. Germline CDR1 reads SGHRS; CDR2 reads YFSETQ. Drawing the rest from reference TRBV5-1 and TRBJ1-2, the complete variable domain is KAGVTQTPRYLIKTRGQQVTLSCSPISGHRSVSWYQQTPGQGLQFLFEYFSETQRNKGNFPGRFSGRQFSNSRSEMNVSTLELGDSALYLCASSLGVGYGYTFGSGTRLTVV.

V gene TRBV7-9 combines with J gene TRBJ2-7; D is ambiguous. CDR1 and CDR2 from the germline V gene are SEHNR and FQNEAQ (reference sequence). Trimming removed 5 bases from V and 2 bases from J, with 13 bases in between. The CDR3 extends over 14 amino acids. CDR3 DNA sequence: TGTGCCAGCAGCCCAACTGCAGCCACCTACGAGCAGTACTTC. As protein: CASSPTAATYEQYF.

This clone was found a few times. The genes are TRBV29-1 and TRBJ1-1; possible D gene TRBD1, 6 bases. Trimming shortened V by 8 bases and J by 1 base, and 14 bases separated the two germline ends. This CDR3 spans 13 amino acids. CDR1 and CDR2 (germline): SQVTM, ANQGSEA. The CDR3 spells CSSIGGPNTEAFF. CDR3 nucleotide sequence: TGCAGCTCCATAGGGGGTCCGAACACTGAAGCTTTCTTT.

The rearrangement uses TRBV5-1 and TRBJ2-7, with 7 bases aligning to TRBD1. The CDR3 sequence is 13 residues long. Germline-derived CDR1 and CDR2 are SGHRS and YFSETQ. The V segment lost 3 bases and the J segment 3 bases; nucleotides outside the gene matches: 3. Written as DNA, the CDR3 is TGCGCCAGCAGCTCGACAGGGAACTACGAGCAGTACTTC. This sequence encodes CASSSTGNYEQYF.

This chain connects TRBV2 to TRBJ2-7; D uncertain. V was shortened by 4 bases and J by 12 bases, with 10 bases between the two germline ends. This CDR3 has 10 residues. Per the germline V gene, CDR1 is SNHLY and CDR2 is FYNNEI. For the CDR3, the DNA is TGTGCCAGCAGTGTCAATGAGTGGTACTTC. As protein: CASSVNEWYF. The full variable domain, rest sourced from reference TRBV2 and TRBJ2-7, is EPEVTQTPSHQVTQMGQEVILRCVPISNHLYFYWYRQILGQKVEFLVSFYNNEISEKSEIFDDQFSVERPDGSNFTLKIRSTKLEDSAMYFCASSVNEWYFGPGTRLTVT.

This chain links TRBV2 with TRBJ2-7; 9 bases match TRBD2. CDR3 length: 13 residues. The ends lost 6 bases at V and 6 bases at J; junction bases unmatched: 6. The germline CDR1 and CDR2 sequences are SNHLY and FYNNEI. This chain's CDR3 is CASRPSGNGEQYF. For the CDR3, the DNA is TGTGCCAGCAGGCCTAGCGGGAACGGCGAGCAGTACTTC.

The gene calls are TRBV25-1 and TRBJ1-1; no firm D call. This CDR3 has 11 residues. Deletions cut 9 bases from V and 4 bases from J, with 9 bases between. CDR1 is MGHDK, CDR2 SYGVNS, per germline. The CDR3: CASSQSTEAFF. CDR3 nucleotides: TGTGCCAGTTCTCAGAGCACTGAAGCTTTCTTT.

The rearrangement uses TRBV11-2 and TRBJ2-5; TRBD2 might be the D (5 bases). The CDR3 is made up of 12 amino acids. CDR1 is SGHAT and CDR2 is FQNNGV in the germline V gene. Trimming took 8 bases from V and 5 from J, leaving 12 bases between them. The CDR3 region is CASSSAGETQYF. CDR3 in DNA: TGTGCCAGCTCTTCGGCGGGCGAGACCCAGTACTTC.

This clone has a handful of counts. This chain joins TRBV14 and TRBJ2-7; weak D call: TRBD2 (5 bases). The CDR3 consists of 11 residues. Germline V gives CDR1 SGHDN, CDR2 FVKESK. Between the trimmed V and J ends, which lost 3 bases and 9 bases, there was a span of 9 bases. CDR3 sequence reads: CASSHGVGQYF. The CDR3, as DNA: TGTGCCAGCAGCCACGGGGTCGGGCAGTACTTC.

This chain uses TRBV29-1 with TRBJ2-1; D is undetermined. Germline CDR1 is SQVTM and CDR2 is ANQGSEA. This CDR3 spans 16 amino acids. Trimming shortened V by 5 bases and J by 0 bases, and 17 bases separated the two germline ends. CDR3 amino acids: CSVTGGPMSSYNEQFF. DNA for the CDR3: TGCAGCGTTACGGGCGGACCCATGAGCTCCTACAATGAGCAGTTCTTC.

The chain is built from TRBV5-4 and TRBJ2-5, with unresolved D. CDR1 SGHNT and CDR2 YYREEE come from the germline V gene (reference sequence). Trimming removed 0 bases at V and 5 bases at J, with 14 bases between. The CDR3 spans 15 residues. The CDR3 DNA follows: TGTGCCAGCAGCTTGGAAACAGACCAAACGGAGACCCAGTACTTC. Amino acid sequence: CASSLETDQTETQYF.

The V gene is TRBV29-1, the J gene TRBJ2-3; D unresolved. Germline CDR1 and CDR2: SQVTM and ANQGSEA. V was shortened by 5 bases and J by 2 bases, with 5 bases between the two germline ends. This CDR3 has 11 amino acids. The CDR3 DNA reads as TGCAGCGTTTGGGTCACAGATACGCAGTATTTT. Translating gives CSVWVTDTQYF.